This record covers a single TCR beta chain. Antigen specificity is unknown. Trimming took 8 bases from V and 2 from J, leaving 9 bases between them. The germline V gene encodes CDR1 SEHNR and CDR2 FQNEAQ (reference sequence). The CDR3 has 12 amino acids. Following RNA extraction, reverse transcription yielded cDNA that acted as the sequencing template. Some clones are missing from TCRdb's copy, which holds only in-frame ones; the method was immunoSEQ multiplex PCR. The sample lists about 190,000 clones, less than 65% seen once, with approximately 1% in the top ten. This entry belongs to a study of CD8+ T cells in alopecia areata. Study at large: Affected scalp percentage determined the severity score of treated patients. General observations from the study: Alopecia totalis/universalis scalp especially showed more expanded CD8+ clones than normal scalp. Expanded CD8+ clones among the top 100, and scalp clonality, were significantly decreased by tofacitinib. The treated group had a single nonresponder, limiting CD8+ expansion-response conclusions.

Treatment given: oral pan-JAK inhibitor, 5-10 mg twice daily. The gene calls are TRBV7-9 and TRBJ1-1, with unresolved D. This receptor was obtained from a human donor with alopecia areata. Sequenced material: CD4+ T cells sorted from blood, taken at week 24, from a patient treated with tofacitinib. Here the CDR3 reads CASRQLNTEAFF. The CDR3 coding sequence is TGTGCCAGCCGGCAGCTAAACACTGAAGCTTTCTTT. Drawing the rest from reference TRBV7-9 and TRBJ1-1, the complete variable domain is DTGVSQNPRHKITKRGQNVTFRCDPISEHNRLYWYRQTLGQGPEFLTYFQNEAQLEKSRLLSDRFSAERPKGSFSTLEIQRTEQGDSAMYLCASRQLNTEAFFGQGTRLTVV.